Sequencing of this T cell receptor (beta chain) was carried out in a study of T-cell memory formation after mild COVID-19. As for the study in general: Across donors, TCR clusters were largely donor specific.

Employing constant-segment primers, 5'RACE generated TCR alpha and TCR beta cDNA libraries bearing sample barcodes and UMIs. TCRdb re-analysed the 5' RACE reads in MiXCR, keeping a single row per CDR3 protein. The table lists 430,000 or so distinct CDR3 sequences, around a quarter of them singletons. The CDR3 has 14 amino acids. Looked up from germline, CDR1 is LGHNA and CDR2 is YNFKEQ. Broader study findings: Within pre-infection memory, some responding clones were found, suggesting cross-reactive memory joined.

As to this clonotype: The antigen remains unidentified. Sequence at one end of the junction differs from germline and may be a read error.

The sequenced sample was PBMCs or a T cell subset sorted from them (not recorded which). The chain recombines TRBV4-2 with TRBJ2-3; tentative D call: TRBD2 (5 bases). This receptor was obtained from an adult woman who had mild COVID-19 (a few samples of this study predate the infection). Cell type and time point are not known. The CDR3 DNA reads TGTGCCAGCAGCCAGGGCCTGACCCGCCTCCCCGGGGATTTT. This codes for CASSQGLTRLPGDF.